This record looks at one TCR beta chain sequence and its context. Produced via immunoSEQ multiplex PCR; TCRdb's table is partial and in-frame only. The table lists 85,000 to 100,000 clones, less than 90% of them singletons. The source of the sample is a study of blood T cell repertoires in COVID-19. Germline V gene data show CDR1 as GTSNPN and CDR2 as SVGIG (reference sequence). The ends were cut back, 0 bases at V and 2 bases at J, with 8 bases in the middle. The CDR3 spans 14 residues. The chain couples TRBV30 to TRBJ1-3; TRBD1 might be the D (5 bases). This TCR came from a man aged 60-69 years with acute or convalescent COVID-19. The specimen sequenced was peripheral blood. CDR3 sequence reads: CAWSVGAAGNTIYF. The CDR3 region has the DNA TGTGCCTGGAGTGTAGGGGCCGCTGGAAACACCATATATTTT.